This TCR beta chain was recovered during a study of blood T cell repertoires in COVID-19. At the level of the study: Samples came from the United States, Italy and Spain, spanning acute and convalescent COVID-19.

Libraries were prepared by immunoSEQ multiplex PCR; TCRdb keeps only in-frame clonotypes and omits some of them. The data hold approximately 230,000 clones, with roughly 80% observed a single time. The sequenced material came from peripheral blood. The sequence was collected from a man older than 75 with acute or convalescent COVID-19.

The CDR3 here is CASSPLGTGLYEQYF. CDR3 coding DNA: TGTGCCAGCAGCCCCCTCGGGACAGGGCTTTACGAGCAGTACTTC. The gene calls are TRBV27 and TRBJ2-7; 9 bases line up with TRBD1. The V gene end was trimmed by 6 bases and the J gene end by 4 bases; junction bases not matched to a gene: 10. This CDR3 region has 15 residues. The germline CDR1 and CDR2 sequences are MNHEY and SMNVEV (reference sequence).